This T cell receptor (beta chain) derives from a study of human T cells and chemical hapten exposure. The wider study: Each patient's scalp received weekly diphenylcyclopropenone throughout the approximately 25-week study.

In the case of this clonotype: The antigen is not known.

Study-wide results and caveats: Expanded TCR sets contained significantly more large CDR3 similarity clusters than controls.

This CDR3 has 15 amino acids. The junction had 9 bases not matched to a gene; V was cut back by 2 bases and J by 6 bases. Looked up from germline, CDR1 is DFQATT and CDR2 is SNEGSKA (reference sequence). This sample's time point: patch test 3, about 24 weeks after DPC sensitization. The treatment is: therapeutic diphenylcyclopropenone sensitization with weekly scalp DPC. Those who donated were patients with alopecia, 18 to 70 years of age, and suitable for DPC. From whole blood left unfractionated, total RNA was extracted. From the RACE reads, TCRdb called clonotypes with MiXCR, one entry per CDR3 protein. The table has 50,000 to 75,000 distinct CDR3 sequences, about 11% seen once.

The sample here was whole blood, taken in connection with sensitization to the hapten diphenylcyclopropenone (DPC). This chain links TRBV20-1 with TRBJ2-3; 9 bases line up with TRBD2. The TCR comes from a woman under 40 with alopecia areata. Some clones in this sample may be carry-over from other donors' samples. The CDR3 DNA sequence: TGCAGTGCTAGATGGCGTAGCGGGAGCCCGGATACGCAGTATTTT. This sequence encodes CSARWRSGSPDTQYF.